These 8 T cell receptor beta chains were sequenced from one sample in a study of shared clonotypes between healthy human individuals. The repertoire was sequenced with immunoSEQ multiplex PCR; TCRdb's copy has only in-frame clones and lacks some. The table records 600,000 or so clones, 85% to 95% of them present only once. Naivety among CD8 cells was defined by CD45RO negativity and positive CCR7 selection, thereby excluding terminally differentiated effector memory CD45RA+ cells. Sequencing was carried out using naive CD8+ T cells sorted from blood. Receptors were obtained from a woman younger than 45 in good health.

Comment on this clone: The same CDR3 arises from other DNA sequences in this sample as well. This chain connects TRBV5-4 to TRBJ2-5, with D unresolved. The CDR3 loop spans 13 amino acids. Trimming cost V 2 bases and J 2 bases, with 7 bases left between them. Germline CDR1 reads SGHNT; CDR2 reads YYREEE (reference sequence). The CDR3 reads CASSFESQETQYF. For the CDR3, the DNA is TGTGCCAGCAGCTTCGAAAGTCAAGAGACCCAGTACTTC. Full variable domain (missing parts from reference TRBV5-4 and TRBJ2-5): ETGVTQSPTHLIKTRGQQVTLRCSSQSGHNTVSWYQQALGQGPQFIFQYYREEENGRGNFPPRFSGLQFPNYSSELNVNALELDDSALYLCASSFESQETQYFGPGTRLLVL.

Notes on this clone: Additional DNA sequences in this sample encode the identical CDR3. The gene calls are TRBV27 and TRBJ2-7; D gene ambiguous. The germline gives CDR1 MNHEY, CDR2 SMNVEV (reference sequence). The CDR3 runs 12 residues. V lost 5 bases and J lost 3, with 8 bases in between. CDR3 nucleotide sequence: TGTGCCAGCAGTGGGGATCTCTACGAGCAGTACTTC. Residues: CASSGDLYEQYF.

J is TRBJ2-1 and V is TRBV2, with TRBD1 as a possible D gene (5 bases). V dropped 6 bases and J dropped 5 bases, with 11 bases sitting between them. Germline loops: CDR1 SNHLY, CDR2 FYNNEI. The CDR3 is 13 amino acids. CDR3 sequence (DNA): TGTGCCAGCAGCGAGACAGAAAACAATGAGCAGTTCTTC. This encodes CASSETENNEQFF. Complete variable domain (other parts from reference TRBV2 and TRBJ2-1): EPEVTQTPSHQVTQMGQEVILRCVPISNHLYFYWYRQILGQKVEFLVSFYNNEISEKSEIFDDQFSVERPDGSNFTLKIRSTKLEDSAMYFCASSETENNEQFFGPGTRLTVL.

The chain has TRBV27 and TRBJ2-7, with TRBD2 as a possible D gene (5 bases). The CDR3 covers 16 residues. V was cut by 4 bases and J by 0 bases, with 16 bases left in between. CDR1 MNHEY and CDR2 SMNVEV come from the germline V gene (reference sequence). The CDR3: CASSYAGGELSYEQYF. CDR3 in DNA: TGTGCCAGCAGTTATGCAGGAGGTGAGCTCTCCTACGAGCAGTACTTC.

The CDR3 bases are TGTGCCAGCAGCCAACGGGGACTAGCGGGAGACAGTGAGCAGTTCTTC. It is translated as CASSQRGLAGDSEQFF. The chain joins TRBV7-8 to TRBJ2-1; TRBD2 matches at 14 bases. The CDR3 covers 16 residues. With 5 bases clipped from V and 9 bases from J, the junction kept 9 bases outside the gene matches. The germline V gene encodes CDR1 SGHVS and CDR2 FQNEAQ.

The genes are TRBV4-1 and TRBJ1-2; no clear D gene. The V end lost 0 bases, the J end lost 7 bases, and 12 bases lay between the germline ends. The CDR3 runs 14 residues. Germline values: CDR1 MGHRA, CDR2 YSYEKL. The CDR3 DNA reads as TGCGCCAGCAGCCAAGATTCTCGACTACGTGGCTACACCTTC. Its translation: CASSQDSRLRGYTF.

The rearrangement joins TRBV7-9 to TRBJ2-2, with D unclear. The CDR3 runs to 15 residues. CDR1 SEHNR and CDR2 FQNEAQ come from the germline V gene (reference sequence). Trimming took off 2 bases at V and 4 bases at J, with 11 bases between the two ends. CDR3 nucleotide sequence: TGTGCCAGCAGCTTACGGCTGAGGCGCACCGGGGAGCTGTTTTTT. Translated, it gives CASSLRLRRTGELFF.

The CDR3 loop reads CAINQNTEAFF. As DNA, the CDR3 is TGTGCCATAAATCAGAACACTGAAGCTTTCTTT. The chain uses TRBV28 and TRBJ1-1; the D is unclear. CDR3 size: 11 residues. Between the trimmed V and J ends, which lost 10 bases and 1 base, there was a span of 7 bases. Germline V CDR1 and CDR2: MDHEN, SYDVKM.